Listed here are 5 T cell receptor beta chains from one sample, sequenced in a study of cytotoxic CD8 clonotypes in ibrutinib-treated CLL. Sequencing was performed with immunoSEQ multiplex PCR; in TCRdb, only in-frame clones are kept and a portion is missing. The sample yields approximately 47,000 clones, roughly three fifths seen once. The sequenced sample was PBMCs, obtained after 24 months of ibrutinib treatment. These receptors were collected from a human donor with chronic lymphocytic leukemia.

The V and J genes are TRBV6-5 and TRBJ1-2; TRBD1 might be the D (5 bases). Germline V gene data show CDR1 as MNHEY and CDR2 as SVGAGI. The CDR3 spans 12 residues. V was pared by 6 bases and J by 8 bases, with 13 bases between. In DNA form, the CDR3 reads TGTGCCAGCAGCCTTAAGGGGCAAGGCTACACCTTC. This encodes CASSLKGQGYTF.

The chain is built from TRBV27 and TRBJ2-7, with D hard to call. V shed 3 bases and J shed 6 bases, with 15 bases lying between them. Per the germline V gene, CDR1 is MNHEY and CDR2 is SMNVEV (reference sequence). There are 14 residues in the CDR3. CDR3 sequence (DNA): TGTGCCAGCAGTTTCAAGGGCTACTCCGGCGAGCAGTACTTC. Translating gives CASSFKGYSGEQYF.

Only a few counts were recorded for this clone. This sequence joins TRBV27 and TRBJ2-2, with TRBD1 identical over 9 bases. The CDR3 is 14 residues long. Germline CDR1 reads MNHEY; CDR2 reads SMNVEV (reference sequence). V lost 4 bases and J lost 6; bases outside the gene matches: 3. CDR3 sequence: CASSWGQGAGELFF. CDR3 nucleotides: TGTGCCAGCAGTTGGGGACAGGGTGCCGGGGAGCTGTTTTTT.

The CDR3 spells CASSVVIGSGELFF. The CDR3 bases are TGTGCCAGCAGCGTAGTGATAGGGAGCGGGGAGCTGTTTTTT. This sequence joins TRBV9 and TRBJ2-2; a weak D match, TRBD2 (5 bases). The CDR3 runs to 14 residues. The germline gives CDR1 SGDLS, CDR2 YYNGEE. Trimming cost V 0 bases and J 7 bases, with 10 bases left between them. The complete variable domain, with remaining parts taken from reference TRBV9 and TRBJ2-2, reads DSGVTQTPKHLITATGQRVTLRCSPRSGDLSVYWYQQSLDQGLQFLIQYYNGEERAKGNILERFSAQQFPDLHSELNLSSLELGDSALYFCASSVVIGSGELFFGEGSRLTVL.

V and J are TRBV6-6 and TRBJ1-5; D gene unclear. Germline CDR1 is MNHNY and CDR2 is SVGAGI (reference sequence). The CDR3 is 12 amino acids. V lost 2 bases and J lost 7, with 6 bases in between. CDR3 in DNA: TGTGCCAGCAGTTACACCGAGCAGCCCCAGCATTTT. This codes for CASSYTEQPQHF.